This note documents a single T cell receptor beta chain sequence. Its target is not known. This sample is drawn from a study of shared clonotypes between healthy human individuals. The length of the CDR3 is 15 residues. V lost 2 bases, J lost 3 bases, and 14 bases lay in between. CDR1 and CDR2 (germline): MNHNS, SASEGT. The study, taken as a whole, reports: Larger richness was generally estimated for naive than memory subsets. Having only a few donors restricted how much genetic and exposure-history diversity was captured.

In the naive CD8 group, cells lacked CD45RO and were positively selected for CCR7, so terminally differentiated effector memory CD45RA+ cells were left out. Some clones are missing from TCRdb's copy, which holds only in-frame ones; the method was immunoSEQ multiplex PCR. The sample holds nearly 2 million clones, roughly 95% seen once. J is TRBJ2-7 and V is TRBV6-1; D remains unclear. The sample comprised naive CD8+ T cells sorted from blood. The clonotype originates from a man aged 18 to 35 in good health. In DNA form, the CDR3 reads TGTGCCAGCAGTGAATTTGGCGGCGAATACTACGAGCAGTACTTC. Translation: CASSEFGGEYYEQYF.